This passage covers 27 T cell receptor beta chains from one sample sequenced in a study of shared clonotypes between healthy human individuals. Sequenced by immunoSEQ multiplex PCR; TCRdb stores in-frame clones only, minus some. The sample includes roughly 380,000 clones, about 97% of them seen just once. The sequenced sample was memory CD8+ T cells sorted from blood. Subset indicated: CD45RO+ cells pooled with CCR7-negative TemRA cells. These receptors were taken from a man younger than 40 in good health.

The chain recombines TRBV14 with TRBJ2-7; D uncertain. Trimming took 2 bases from V and 3 from J, leaving 5 bases between them. This CDR3 spans 12 amino acids. CDR1 and CDR2 from the germline V gene are SGHDN and FVKESK. Written as DNA, the CDR3 is TGTGCCAGCAGCCAAAACAACTACGAGCAGTACTTC. Amino acid sequence: CASSQNNYEQYF.

This chain joins TRBV5-1 and TRBJ2-3, with D hard to call. This CDR3 has 14 amino acids. With 0 bases removed from V and 2 bases from J, the gap between germline ends came to 7 bases. Looked up from germline, CDR1 is SGHRS and CDR2 is YFSETQ. In DNA form, the CDR3 reads TGCGCCAGCAGCTTGGGCTACTACACAGATACGCAGTATTTT. This codes for CASSLGYYTDTQYF.

This sequence joins TRBV14 and TRBJ2-1, with 8 bases aligning to TRBD2. Germline CDR1 and CDR2: SGHDN and FVKESK. The CDR3 is 17 amino acids. The junction had 11 bases not matched to a gene; V was cut back by 0 bases and J by 7 bases. CDR3 loop: CASSQDRSGTLLNEQFF. DNA for the CDR3: TGTGCCAGCAGCCAAGATCGTAGCGGGACATTGTTGAATGAGCAGTTCTTC.

The gene calls are TRBV10-3 and TRBJ2-7; possible D gene TRBD2, 5 bases. The CDR3 is made up of 13 amino acids. Trimming shortened V by 0 bases and J by 3 bases, and 6 bases separated the two germline ends. The germline V gene encodes CDR1 ENHRY and CDR2 SYGVKD. The CDR3 bases are TGTGCCATCAGTGAGTCCGGACTCTACGAGCAGTACTTC. Protein product: CAISESGLYEQYF.

The CDR3 loop is CATSRNPGPTHQPQHF. The CDR3 coding sequence is TGTGCCACCAGCAGAAACCCGGGCCCTACCCATCAGCCCCAGCATTTT. This chain joins TRBV15 and TRBJ1-5; no clear D. Germline V gene lookup returns CDR1 LNHNV and CDR2 YYDKDF (reference sequence). The length of the CDR3 is 16 residues. Trimming removed 2 bases at V and 5 bases at J, with 16 bases between. The full variable domain, its missing parts supplied by reference TRBV15 and TRBJ1-5, is DAMVIQNPRYQVTQFGKPVTLSCSQTLNHNVMYWYQQKSSQAPKLLFHYYDKDFNNEADTPDNFQSRRPNTSFCFLDIRSPGLGDTAMYLCATSRNPGPTHQPQHFGDGTRLSIL.

The chain employs TRBV19 and TRBJ1-2, with TRBD1 matching 7 bases. The CDR3 length is 13 residues. Germline V gene sequence: CDR1 LNHDA, CDR2 SQIVND (reference sequence). J lost 4 bases, V lost 5 bases, and 4 bases had no gene match. CDR3 in amino acids: CASSLGTVYGYTF. In nucleotides, the CDR3 is TGTGCCAGTAGTCTTGGGACAGTCTATGGCTACACCTTC.

V gene TRBV30 combines with J gene TRBJ1-4, with 7 bases matching TRBD1. Germline values: CDR1 GTSNPN, CDR2 SVGIG (reference sequence). The CDR3 extends over 13 amino acids. The V gene end was trimmed by 3 bases and the J gene end by 8 bases; junction bases not matched to a gene: 6. As DNA, the CDR3 is TGTGCCTGGAGGGACAGGTCTATGGAAAAACTGTTTTTT. This gives the protein CAWRDRSMEKLFF.

The chain links TRBV5-8 to TRBJ2-5; unclear D gene. The CDR3 contains 17 residues. The germline CDR1 and CDR2 sequences are SGHTS and YDEGEE. V was pared by 4 bases and J by 1 base, with 20 bases between. DNA of the CDR3: TGTGCCAGCAGCCCCCGACCCGACGGCCGAGGCCAAGAGACCCAGTACTTC. Residues: CASSPRPDGRGQETQYF.

The chain employs TRBV10-3 and TRBJ2-1, with 7 bases matching TRBD2. The CDR3 extends over 15 amino acids. J lost 7 bases, V lost 6 bases, and 12 bases had no gene match. Germline lookup yields CDR1 ENHRY and CDR2 SYGVKD. The chain's CDR3 is CAIRSEREILNEQFF. In DNA, the CDR3 is TGTGCCATCAGGTCGGAGCGGGAAATACTGAATGAGCAGTTCTTC.

The chain uses TRBV5-3 and TRBJ2-7; 8 bases are a match to TRBD2. Being an ORF, TRBV5-3 has a function that is uncertain. With 8 bases clipped from V and 2 bases from J, the junction kept 6 bases outside the gene matches. The CDR3 consists of 13 residues. The CDR3 sequence: CASNPTSAYEQYF. DNA of the CDR3: TGTGCCAGCAACCCGACTAGCGCCTACGAGCAGTACTTC.

The rearrangement joins TRBV30 to TRBJ2-3; TRBD1 or TRBD2 may be the D gene (7 bases each). V was shortened by 3 bases and J by 2 bases, with 27 bases between the two germline ends. Germline CDR1 GTSNPN, CDR2 SVGIG (reference sequence). The length of the CDR3 is 19 residues. The CDR3 sequence is CAWRRKRQAGQTYTDTQYF. DNA of the CDR3: TGTGCCTGGAGGAGAAAGAGACAAGCGGGACAGACCTACACAGATACGCAGTATTTT.

The chain joins TRBV19 to TRBJ2-1; TRBD2 agrees at 8 bases. The junction had 5 bases not matched to a gene; V was cut back by 10 bases and J by 0 bases. CDR1 LNHDA and CDR2 SQIVND come from the germline V gene (reference sequence). The CDR3 totals 14 residues. The CDR3 DNA sequence: TGTGCCACCCCCGGGAGGGGCTCCTACAATGAGCAGTTCTTC. Protein sequence: CATPGRGSYNEQFF.

The V gene is TRBV6-5, the J gene TRBJ2-2; the match to TRBD2 covers 8 bases. Losses at the gene ends were 6 bases for V and 9 bases for J; bases not matched to a gene: 3. The germline V gene has CDR1 MNHEY and CDR2 SVGAGI. The CDR3 has 12 residues. CDR3 sequence reads: CASSFSGRELFF. CDR3 nucleotides: TGTGCCAGCAGCTTTAGCGGGAGGGAGCTGTTTTTT.

The chain links TRBV5-6 to TRBJ1-3; the D gene is possibly TRBD1 (5 bases). The germline gives CDR1 SGHDT, CDR2 YYEEEE. Deletions cut 5 bases from V and 4 bases from J, with 7 bases between. The CDR3 extends over 12 amino acids. CDR3 coding DNA: TGTGCCAGCAGTTCAGGGGGAAACACCATATATTTT. Protein: CASSSGGNTIYF.

This rearrangement joins TRBV20-1 to TRBJ2-3, with no clear D. The V end was cut by 5 bases, the J end by 8 bases, with 11 bases between. Germline loops: CDR1 DFQATT, CDR2 SNEGSKA (reference sequence). The length of the CDR3 is 11 residues. In DNA form, the CDR3 reads TGCAGTGCTCGACCCGCGTTTACGCAGTATTTT. This encodes CSARPAFTQYF.

The chain is built from TRBV27 and TRBJ2-3; possibly TRBD1 for D (5 bases). The CDR3 covers 12 residues. From germline, CDR1 is MNHEY and CDR2 SMNVEV (reference sequence). Between the trimmed V and J ends, which lost 6 bases and 5 bases, there was a span of 9 bases. CDR3 amino acids: CASRGRGDTQYF. In DNA, the CDR3 is TGTGCCAGCAGGGGGCGAGGAGATACGCAGTATTTT.

About this clone: Distinct nucleotide sequences in the sample also encode this CDR3. This chain links TRBV2 with TRBJ2-7; 8 bases map to TRBD2. V was clipped by 6 bases and J by 5 bases; unmatched bases: 15. Germline-derived CDR1 and CDR2 are SNHLY and FYNNEI. CDR3 length: 16 amino acids. The DNA of the CDR3 is TGTGCCAGCAGGCCTGACGGGGCGGGAGGTGGGCACGAGCAGTACTTC. Protein: CASRPDGAGGGHEQYF.

This CDR3 reads CASSPRTSGGIGNEQFF. In DNA, the CDR3 is TGTGCCAGCAGCCCACGGACTAGCGGCGGTATAGGGAATGAGCAGTTCTTC. This chain joins TRBV7-2 and TRBJ2-1; 10 bases are shared with TRBD2. V dropped 5 bases and J dropped 7; count of bases not matched to a gene: 14. CDR1 SGHTA and CDR2 FQGNSA come from the germline V gene. CDR3 length equals 17 residues.

This chain uses TRBV7-9 with TRBJ2-1, with 7 bases identical to TRBD1. V shed 1 base and J 7 bases; nucleotides not matched to a gene: 7. The CDR3 contains 15 residues. Germline CDR1 reads SEHNR; CDR2 reads FQNEAQ (reference sequence). The CDR3 DNA is TGTGCCAGCAGCTTAGTGGGGACAGCCATAAATGAGCAGTTCTTC. It is translated as CASSLVGTAINEQFF.

The chain is built from TRBV10-3 and TRBJ2-3; no firm D call. Per the germline V gene, CDR1 is ENHRY and CDR2 is SYGVKD. V dropped 10 bases and J dropped 3 bases, with 5 bases sitting between them. This CDR3 is built from 10 residues. The CDR3 region is CATGTDTQYF. CDR3 DNA sequence: TGTGCCACCGGGACAGATACGCAGTATTTT.

This chain links TRBV6-1 with TRBJ1-5; the D is unclear. CDR1 is MNHNS, CDR2 SASEGT, per germline. Trimming pared 0 bases from V and 10 bases from J, leaving 16 bases between. CDR3 length: 15 amino acids. This CDR3 is CASSEARVPRSPQHF. DNA for the CDR3: TGTGCCAGCAGTGAAGCGAGGGTACCCCGATCCCCCCAGCATTTT.

The rearrangement uses TRBV21-1 and TRBJ1-1. TRBV21-1 is reported as a pseudogene. The CDR3 runs 15 residues. The CDR3 is CASSKLTWENTEAFF. The CDR3 DNA sequence: TGTGCCAGCAGCAAATTGACGTGGGAGAACACTGAAGCTTTCTTT.

In the case of this clone: Germline and junction disagree at one end, which may indicate a read error. Different DNA sequences within this sample yield the same CDR3. CDR3 bases: TGCGCCAGCAGCTTGGTTATCCCAAGCACAGATACGCAATATTTT. Translated, it gives CASSLVIPSTDTQYF. The V and J genes are TRBV5-1 and TRBJ2-3; D not certain. CDR1 and CDR2 from the germline V gene are SGHRS and YFSETQ. The CDR3 covers 15 residues.

V and J are TRBV11-2 and TRBJ2-3; D is uncertain. The length of the CDR3 is 17 residues. Trimming cost V 1 base and J 6 bases, with 20 bases left between them. CDR1 is SGHAT and CDR2 is FQNNGV in the germline V gene. As DNA, the CDR3 is TGTGCCAGCAGCTTAGTATTGGTTACCAACCCACTGGATACGCAGTATTTT. This codes for CASSLVLVTNPLDTQYF.

The genes are TRBV29-1 and TRBJ2-5; the D call may be TRBD1 or TRBD2 (5 bases each). The CDR3 extends over 12 amino acids. Germline V gene data show CDR1 as SQVTM and CDR2 as ANQGSEA. Trimming cost V 4 bases and J 3 bases, with 9 bases left between them. The CDR3 region has the DNA TGCAGCGTTGTGAGGGGAGAAGAGACCCAGTACTTC. This codes for CSVVRGEETQYF.

The CDR3 sequence is CASSLGINTGELFF. For the CDR3, the DNA is TGTGCCAGCAGCTTAGGCATTAACACCGGGGAGCTGTTTTTT. This chain joins TRBV11-2 and TRBJ2-2, with D unresolved. Germline assignment: CDR1 SGHAT and CDR2 FQNNGV. The germline V and J ends were trimmed by 1 base and 2 bases, with 5 bases remaining between them. This CDR3 is built from 14 residues.

The rearrangement links TRBV4-1 to TRBJ1-1; 10 positions agree with TRBD1. Germline-derived CDR1 and CDR2 are MGHRA and YSYEKL. With 4 bases clipped from V and 1 base from J, the junction kept 12 bases outside the gene matches. The CDR3 loop spans 18 amino acids. CDR3 coding DNA: TGCGCCAGCAGCCTAATTGCCGGGACAGGGGTGGGGAACACTGAAGCTTTCTTT. Protein: CASSLIAGTGVGNTEAFF.